The 14 T cell receptor beta chains below were found in one sample sequenced in a study of neurological immune-mediated disorders (dated by TCRdb to about 2019). The library was made by 5' RACE. Reads for this sample came from an Illumina HiSeq 2500. The public reads were quality trimmed at Q25 with fastp and then assembled into clones with MiXCR by TCRdb, keeping productive beta chains. One record per CDR3 amino acid sequence lists the most common genes and DNA. The sample yields about 20,000 distinct CDR3 sequences; 7.5% were counted once. Roughly a sixth of the sample rests with the top ten. The sample comprised CD8+ T cells from blood. The origin of the receptors is a woman aged 25 to 39 with HTLV-1-associated myelopathy (HAM/TSP).

This clonotype occurred many times. The J gene is TRBJ1-5, the V gene TRBV19, with D tentatively TRBD1 (5 bases). The germline gives CDR1 LNHDA, CDR2 SQIVND (reference sequence). V dropped 5 bases and J dropped 3 bases, with 11 bases sitting between them. The CDR3 has 14 amino acids. In DNA, the CDR3 is TGTGCCAGTAGTCCGACAGCCTTCAATCAGCCCCAGCATTTT. It yields the protein CASSPTAFNQPQHF. The full variable domain, in which reference TRBV19 and TRBJ1-5 provide the parts outside the CDR3, is DGGITQSPKYLFRKEGQNVTLSCEQNLNHDAMYWYRQDPGQGLRLIYYSQIVNDFQKGDIAEGYSVSREKKESFPLTVTSAQKNPTAFYLCASSPTAFNQPQHFGDGTRLSIL.

Ten or more counts support this clonotype. The J gene is TRBJ1-2, the V gene TRBV2; D unclear. The V and J ends lost 1 base and 5 bases respectively, with 11 bases between them. Germline CDR1 reads SNHLY; CDR2 reads FYNNEI. The CDR3 spans 14 residues. The CDR3 DNA follows: TGTGCCAGCAGTGAAGACTCAGAACTATATGGCTACACCTTC. Encoded protein: CASSEDSELYGYTF.

This clonotype came up many times. This sequence joins TRBV9 and TRBJ2-2; TRBD1 aligns across 8 bases. The V segment lost 4 bases and the J segment 1 base; nucleotides outside the gene matches: 9. The CDR3 contains 17 residues. Looked up from germline, CDR1 is SGDLS and CDR2 is YYNGEE. The CDR3 is CASSPRAGTGNTGELFF. Written as DNA, the CDR3 is TGTGCCAGCAGCCCAAGAGCCGGGACAGGGAACACCGGGGAGCTGTTTTTT.

This clonotype was found many times. The genes are TRBV3-1 and TRBJ2-5; TRBD2 might be the D (6 bases). The CDR3 extends over 18 amino acids. V was pared by 0 bases and J by 2 bases, with 19 bases between. CDR1 is LGHDT, CDR2 YNNKEL, per germline (reference sequence). CDR3 sequence (DNA): TGTGCCAGCAGCCAAGACGGTCCGGGCGGGGAGTCTCAAGAGACCCAGTACTTC. This codes for CASSQDGPGGESQETQYF.

This clonotype has only a few counts. The rearrangement uses TRBV30 and TRBJ2-3; perhaps TRBD2 as D (6 bases). In germline, CDR1 is GTSNPN, CDR2 SVGIG (reference sequence). V lost 0 bases and J 0 bases, leaving 10 bases between the germline ends. The CDR3 has 15 amino acids. Here the CDR3 DNA reads TGTGCCTGGAGTGTAACTAGCAGAAGCACAGATACGCAGTATTTT. It translates to CAWSVTSRSTDTQYF.

This clonotype was detected ten times or more. The genes are TRBV9 and TRBJ2-3, with 10 nucleotides matching TRBD2. Germline trimming cut 0 bases from V and 5 bases from J; bases unmatched to any gene: 6. The CDR3 consists of 16 residues. Germline V lookup: CDR1 SGDLS, CDR2 YYNGEE. CDR3 region: CASSVVPAGGLDTQYF. CDR3 nucleotide sequence: TGTGCCAGCAGCGTAGTTCCAGCGGGGGGGCTAGATACGCAGTATTTT.

This clonotype has ten or more counts. V usage is TRBV20-1 and J usage is TRBJ2-7; unclear D gene. This CDR3 has 15 residues. Between the trimmed V and J ends, which lost 4 bases and 3 bases, there was a span of 19 bases. CDR1 is DFQATT and CDR2 is SNEGSKA in the germline V gene (reference sequence). CDR3 sequence: CSAIYPRKNVYEQYF. DNA for the CDR3: TGCAGTGCTATTTATCCGCGGAAGAACGTCTACGAGCAGTACTTC.

This clonotype was seen many times. The chain combines TRBV9 with TRBJ2-1; 10 positions agree with TRBD2. Germline CDR1 SGDLS, CDR2 YYNGEE. V was clipped by 4 bases and J by 3 bases; unmatched bases: 4. The CDR3 covers 15 residues. CDR3 region: CASSKRGGFYNEQFF. The CDR3 DNA follows: TGTGCCAGCAGCAAGCGGGGGGGGTTCTACAATGAGCAGTTCTTC.

This clonotype was detected many times. The chain is built from TRBV10-1 and TRBJ2-3, with D hard to call. This CDR3 is built from 13 residues. Germline assignment: CDR1 WNHNN and CDR2 SYGVQD (reference sequence). The V end was cut by 3 bases, the J end by 1 base, with 5 bases between. CDR3 DNA: TGCGCCAGCAGTGATTACGGCACAGATACGCAGTATTTT. Amino acid sequence: CASSDYGTDTQYF.

This clonotype has at least ten counts. This chain joins TRBV18 and TRBJ2-7, with TRBD1 matching over 8 bases. Germline V gene sequence: CDR1 KGHSH, CDR2 LQKENI. V shed 3 bases and J 2 bases; nucleotides not matched to a gene: 3. The CDR3 covers 14 residues. The CDR3 bases are TGTGCCAGCTCACCGGAACAGGGGGCCTACGAGCAGTACTTC. Protein sequence: CASSPEQGAYEQYF.

This clonotype was seen at least ten times. This may arise from a read error, as a much more abundant clone is one base away. The chain links TRBV29-1 to TRBJ1-1; possibly TRBD1 for D (6 bases). Germline loops: CDR1 SQVTM, CDR2 ANQGSEA. This CDR3 has 14 residues. CDR3: CRVEGRGLGTEAFF. In DNA, the CDR3 is TGCCGCGTTGAAGGCAGGGGCTTAGGCACTGAAGCTTTCTTT.

This clonotype was detected many times. The rearrangement joins TRBV12-3 or TRBV12-4 to TRBJ1-1; D unresolved. V dropped 5 bases and J dropped 0 bases, with 13 bases sitting between them. The CDR3 runs 15 residues. CDR3 residues: CASSATPGMNTEAFF. In DNA form, the CDR3 reads TGTGCCAGCAGTGCGACACCGGGAATGAACACTGAAGCTTTCTTT.

This clonotype came up many times. V is TRBV6-6 and J is TRBJ2-2, with 14 bases aligning to TRBD2. Trimming took 6 bases from V and 7 from J; bases not matched to a gene: 4. The CDR3 spans 15 residues. Germline V lookup: CDR1 MNHNY, CDR2 SVGAGI (reference sequence). CDR3 bases: TGTGCCAGCAGCAGACTAGCGGGGGGGGGCGGGGAGCTGTTTTTT. As protein: CASSRLAGGGGELFF.

By share, this clonotype counts as medium-sized. The chain links TRBV20-1 to TRBJ1-2; TRBD1 might be the D (6 bases). The CDR3 sequence is 14 residues long. V gave up 0 bases and J gave up 7 bases, with 15 bases separating them. Germline CDR1 reads DFQATT; CDR2 reads SNEGSKA (reference sequence). Here the CDR3 reads CSARDLQGLAGYTF. Here the CDR3 DNA reads TGCAGTGCTAGAGATCTACAGGGCTTGGCTGGCTACACCTTC.